This paragraph covers one T cell receptor beta chain sequence. Its specificity is not known. Here immunoSEQ multiplex PCR was the method, and the copy in TCRdb shows in-frame clones only, minus some. The table records roughly 180,000 clones, approximately 86% of them present only once. These data are taken from a study of T cell responses to AZD1222 COVID-19 vaccine. V was shortened by 3 bases and J by 3 bases, with 9 bases between the two germline ends. The germline gives CDR1 SGHDN, CDR2 FVKESK. The CDR3 covers 13 residues. The study, taken as a whole, reports: Of spike-specific TCRs, nearly half reportedly target regions left unmutated in variants. An increase in Spike-specific TCR breadth and depth was observed after two AZD1222 doses. Just a handful of people given AZD1222 tested seropositive at baseline. Females outnumbered males among donors, who were mostly white British; clonal diversity was possibly underestimated.

The sample here was peripheral blood, taken on day 0 of AZD1222 vaccination. The receptor was isolated from an adult in good health. The rearrangement joins TRBV14 to TRBJ2-7, with unresolved D. The CDR3 reads CASSHGQVYEQYF. The CDR3 DNA is TGTGCCAGCAGCCACGGTCAGGTCTACGAGCAGTACTTC.